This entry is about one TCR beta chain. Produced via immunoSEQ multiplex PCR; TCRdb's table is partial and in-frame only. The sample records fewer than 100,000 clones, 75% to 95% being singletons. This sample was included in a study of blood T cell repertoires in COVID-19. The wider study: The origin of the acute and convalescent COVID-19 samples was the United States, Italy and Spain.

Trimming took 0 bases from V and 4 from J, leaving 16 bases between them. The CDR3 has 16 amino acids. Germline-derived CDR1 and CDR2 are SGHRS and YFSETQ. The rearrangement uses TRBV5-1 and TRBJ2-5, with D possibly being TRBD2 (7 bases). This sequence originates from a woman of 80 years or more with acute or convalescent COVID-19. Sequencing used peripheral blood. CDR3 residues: CASSLESPGGGETQYF. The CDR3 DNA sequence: TGCGCCAGCAGCTTGGAATCTCCGGGGGGCGGAGAGACCCAGTACTTC.